Listed below are T cell receptor beta chains from one sample, sequenced in a study of OX40 agonist ivuxolimab in advanced cancers. Method: immunoSEQ multiplex PCR; TCRdb's copy keeps in-frame clones and lacks some. The sample holds tens of thousands of clones, 75% to 85% seen once. The sample here was CD4+ or CD8+ T cells sorted from blood, taken in a trial of the OX40 agonist ivuxolimab. The receptors originated from an adult with an advanced solid tumor such as melanoma, head and neck, liver or kidney cancer. Each CDR3 is given with its conserved first and last residue. Each record gives: J gene, clone size, D gene, CDR3 length, V gene, CDR3 DNA, CDR3 protein. A D gene is named only where the DNA matches it firmly. Some rows mark clone size as missing; the rest say once, few, many or name a class of expanded clone.

TRBJ1-6,once,NA,18,TRBV5-1,TGCGCCAGCAGCTTGCGCTCCAGACAGTTTACCTCCAATTCACCCCTCCACTTT,CASSLRSRQFTSNSPLHF
TRBJ2-6,NA,TRBD1,15,TRBV7-2,TGTGCCAGCAGCCGCGACAGGGCTGGGGCCAACGTCCTGACTTTC,CASSRDRAGANVLTF
TRBJ1-2,few,NA,14,TRBV4-1,TGCGCCAGCAGCCAAGTAGAAAGGGACTATGGCTACACCTTC,CASSQVERDYGYTF
TRBJ2-3,NA,TRBD1,12,TRBV30,TGTGCCTCCCACAGGGGGCTGGATACGCAGTATTTT,CASHRGLDTQYF
TRBJ1-1,NA,NA,14,TRBV2,TGTGCCAGCAGTGAAGGAGTACACTCAGCTGAAGCTTTCTTT,CASSEGVHSAEAFF
TRBJ2-7,NA,NA,14,TRBV5-1,TGCGCCAGCAGCTTCGCAGATTCTTCCTACGAGCAGTACTTC,CASSFADSSYEQYF
TRBJ2-5,NA,TRBD2,18,TRBV9,TGTGCCAGCAGCGTAGTAACTAGCGGAGGGGTAGGGGGAGAGACCCAGTACTTC,CASSVVTSGGVGGETQYF
TRBJ2-2,NA,NA,14,TRBV5-1,TGCGCCAGCAGCTTGGATCGGGGTAGCGGGGAGCTGTTTTTT,CASSLDRGSGELFF
TRBJ2-6,few,NA,13,TRBV9,TGTGCCAGCAGCTTTGGGACCTCTGACGTCCTGACTTTC,CASSFGTSDVLTF
TRBJ1-2,NA,NA,14,TRBV6-5,TGTGCCAGCAGTTACCCCGCCCACGTCCAAGCCTACACCTTC,CASSYPAHVQAYTF
TRBJ2-3,NA,NA,11,TRBV5-4,TGTGCCAGCAGTTTCGGGGATACGCAGTATTTT,CASSFGDTQYF
TRBJ2-3,NA,NA,15,TRBV7-2,TGTGCCAGCAGCCGGGCCGCAGGGGGGACAGATACGCAGTATTTT,CASSRAAGGTDTQYF
TRBJ1-6,NA,NA,16,TRBV19,TGTGCCAGTAGTCTTCAGGGGACAAACCTCAATTCACCCCTCCACTTT,CASSLQGTNLNSPLHF
TRBJ2-1,NA,TRBD2,17,TRBV13,TGTGCCAGCAGCTTAGGCCTACTAGCGGGAGGAGGGAATGAGCAGTTCTTC,CASSLGLLAGGGNEQFF
TRBJ1-1,NA,NA,16,TRBV6-5,TGTGCCAGCAGTTACGGGAGATTTGGAACGAACACTGAAGCTTTCTTT,CASSYGRFGTNTEAFF
TRBJ2-3,NA,TRBD1,15,TRBV7-7,TGTGCTAGCAGCGTGACAGGGTCCTCCACAGATACGCAGTATTTT,CASSVTGSSTDTQYF
TRBJ2-3,NA,TRBD2,18,TRBV4-2,TGTGCCAGCAGCCAAGATGCCGGGGCTAGCGGGAGGACAGATACGCAGTATTTT,CASSQDAGASGRTDTQYF
TRBJ2-1,NA,TRBD2,15,TRBV28,TGTGCCAGCAGTTCGGGACTAGCGGGATTTGATGAGCAGTTCTTC,CASSSGLAGFDEQFF
TRBJ2-1,NA,TRBD2,12,TRBV30,TGTGCCCGACTAGCGGGAGGCGATGAGCAGTTCTTC,CARLAGGDEQFF
TRBJ1-4,NA,NA,18,TRBV12-1,TGTGCCAGCAGCCCTTTACCGGGACCCCTGTCTGTTAATGAAAAACTGTTTTTT,CASSPLPGPLSVNEKLFF
TRBJ1-3,few,NA,14,TRBV6-6,TGTGCCAGCAGTTACGACAACTCTGGAAACACCATATATTTT,CASSYDNSGNTIYF
TRBJ1-2,NA,NA,15,TRBV2,TGTGCCAGCTGGAGTGTGGGCAGGGCAAACTATGGCTACACCTTC,CASWSVGRANYGYTF
TRBJ1-4,NA,NA,14,TRBV5-1,TGCGCCAGCAAAATGATGGGAGGTAATGAAAAACTGTTTTTT,CASKMMGGNEKLFF
TRBJ2-3,NA,NA,14,TRBV9,TGTGCCAGCAGCGTAGGGGGCGGTGGGGATACGCAGTATTTT,CASSVGGGGDTQYF
TRBJ2-1,NA,NA,13,TRBV9,TGTGCCAGCAGCCTCTCACAGGTCAATGAGCAGTTCTTC,CASSLSQVNEQFF
TRBJ1-1,few,NA,12,TRBV7-8,TGTGCCAGCAGCTTAGCGGGCGGAGAAGCTTTCTTT,CASSLAGGEAFF
TRBJ1-5,few,NA,15,TRBV4-2,TGTGCCAGCAGCCAAGATCAAGTAGGGGATCAGCCCCAGCATTTT,CASSQDQVGDQPQHF
TRBJ2-3,NA,NA,16,TRBV4-1,TGCGCCAGCAGCCAAGATGGCGGGGTTGGGACAGATACGCAGTATTTT,CASSQDGGVGTDTQYF
TRBJ2-3,NA,NA,15,TRBV6-4,TGTGCCAGCAGTGACTCGCCAGCTAGCACAGATACGCAGTATTTT,CASSDSPASTDTQYF
TRBJ1-6,NA,NA,18,TRBV7-2,TGTGCCAGCAGCTCCCGGAGGGGGGCCGGGGTATATAATTCACCCCTCCACTTT,CASSSRRGAGVYNSPLHF
TRBJ2-7,NA,NA,10,TRBV6-5,TGTGCCAGCAACCATGGGAGGCAGTACTTC,CASNHGRQYF
TRBJ2-3,NA,NA,16,TRBV5-5,TGTGCCAGCAGCTTAGAGACTAGTATTCGTGGAGATACGCAGTATTTT,CASSLETSIRGDTQYF
TRBJ1-2,NA,NA,15,TRBV7-9,TGTGCCAGCAGCTTAGAGGAGGGGATCCGGTATGGCTACACCTTC,CASSLEEGIRYGYTF
TRBJ2-7,NA,TRBD1,16,TRBV5-1,TGCGCCAGCAGCTTGGGGGGACAGCTCCGTGGGAGCGAGCAGTACTTC,CASSLGGQLRGSEQYF
TRBJ1-2,NA,NA,16,TRBV5-1,TGCGCCAGCAGCTTGGCCGGCCGAGACAGGTCAGTCGGCTACACCTTC,CASSLAGRDRSVGYTF
TRBJ1-1,NA,NA,15,TRBV6-5,TGTGCCAGCAGTTACCAAGCGGGTCTGAACACTGAAGCTTTCTTT,CASSYQAGLNTEAFF
TRBJ2-7,NA,NA,13,TRBV28,TGTGCCAGCAGTCACCCGACTCTTGCCGAGCAGTACTTC,CASSHPTLAEQYF
TRBJ2-5,NA,NA,13,TRBV18,TGTGCCAGCTCACCACAGGGACAAGAGACCCAGTACTTC,CASSPQGQETQYF
TRBJ1-1,NA,TRBD1,13,TRBV4-1,TGCGCCAGCAGCCAAAGGACAGGGTTTGAAGCTTTCTTT,CASSQRTGFEAFF
TRBJ1-6,once,NA,14,TRBV28,TGTGCCAGCAGTTTAACGGTTCAAACTTCACCCCTCCACTTT,CASSLTVQTSPLHF